This T cell receptor (beta chain) came from a study of CD8+ T cells in alopecia areata. CDR1 and CDR2 (germline): MNHEY, SMNVEV (reference sequence). V was clipped by 5 bases and J by 0 bases, with 13 bases between them. The CDR3 covers 15 residues. Investigators isolated RNA and reverse transcribed it into cDNA to act as the sequencing template. The protocol was immunoSEQ multiplex PCR, while the TCRdb copy is restricted to in-frame clones and leaves out a portion. The table records a few hundred thousand clones, 45% to 70% of them present only once. Sequencing input: CD8+ T cells sorted from blood. The rearrangement joins TRBV27 to TRBJ1-2; D is undetermined. The sequence came from a human donor in good health. DNA for the CDR3: TGTGCCAGCAGTGGGAGACCCGATGCTAACTATGGCTACACCTTC. Translating gives CASSGRPDANYGYTF.